Sequencing of this T cell receptor beta chain was carried out in a study of monozygotic twins with cystic fibrosis. Study results and limitations: No link emerged between shared CDR3 counts and age, concordance or severity.

The germline gives CDR1 SGHDN, CDR2 FVKESK. This CDR3 contains 16 residues. The V and J ends lost 4 bases and 4 bases respectively, with 18 bases between them. This table comes from immunoSEQ multiplex PCR, and its TCRdb copy is limited to in-frame clones, with some not included. This sample has some 15,000 clones; 70% to 90% occur once, and the top ten carry more than 0.85%. With respect to this clone: Its antigen is currently unknown.

The source material was blood. The TCR comes from a boy aged 10-17 years with cystic fibrosis. The chain links TRBV14 to TRBJ2-3; the D is unclear. The CDR3 DNA sequence: TGTGCCAGCAGCCTCGACCCCGGGCCCCCCGCAGATACGCAGTATTTT. Translated, it gives CASSLDPGPPADTQYF.